This T cell receptor (beta chain) was sequenced for a study of cytomegalovirus exposure and HLA in healthy donors. Turning to this clone: Other DNA variants within this sample encode the same CDR3.

V was pared by 0 bases and J by 7 bases, with 4 bases of the junction left unmatched. The CDR3 has 15 amino acids. Germline values: CDR1 SGHNT, CDR2 YYREEE (reference sequence). PCR used 60 Vbeta primers and 13 Jbeta primers. The assay was immunoSEQ multiplex PCR, and TCRdb's table has in-frame clones only and misses some. This table holds around 170,000 clones, roughly 85% found once. Input material: PBMCs. The chain is built from TRBV5-4 and TRBJ1-6; 7 positions agree with TRBD1. The receptor was isolated from a middle-aged woman in good health and CMV-seronegative. CDR3 DNA sequence: TGTGCCAGCAGCTTGGGTGGACAGGTAAATTCACCCCTCCACTTT. Protein: CASSLGGQVNSPLHF.